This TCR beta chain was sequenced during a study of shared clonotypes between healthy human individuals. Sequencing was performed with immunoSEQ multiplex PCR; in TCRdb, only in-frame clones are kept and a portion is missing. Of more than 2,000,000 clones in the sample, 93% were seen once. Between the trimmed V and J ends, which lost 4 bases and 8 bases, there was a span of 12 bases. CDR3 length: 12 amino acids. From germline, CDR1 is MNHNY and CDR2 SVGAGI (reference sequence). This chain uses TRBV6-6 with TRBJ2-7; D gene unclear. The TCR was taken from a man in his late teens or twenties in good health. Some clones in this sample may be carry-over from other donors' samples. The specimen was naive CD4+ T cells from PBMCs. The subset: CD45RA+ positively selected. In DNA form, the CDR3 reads TGTGCCAGCAGTTCCTCGATGTTAAAGCAGTACTTC. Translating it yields CASSSSMLKQYF.